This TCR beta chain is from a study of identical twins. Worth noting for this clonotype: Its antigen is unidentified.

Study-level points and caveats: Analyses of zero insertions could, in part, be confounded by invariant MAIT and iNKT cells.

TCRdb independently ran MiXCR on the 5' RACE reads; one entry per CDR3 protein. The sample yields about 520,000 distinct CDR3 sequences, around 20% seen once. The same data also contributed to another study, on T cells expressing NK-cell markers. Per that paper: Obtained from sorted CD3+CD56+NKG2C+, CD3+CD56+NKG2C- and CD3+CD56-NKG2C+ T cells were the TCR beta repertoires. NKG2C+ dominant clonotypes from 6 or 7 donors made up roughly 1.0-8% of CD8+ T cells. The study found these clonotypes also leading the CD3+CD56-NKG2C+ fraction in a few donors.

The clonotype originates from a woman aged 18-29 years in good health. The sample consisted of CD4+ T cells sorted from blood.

CDR3 amino acids: CASSPHFDTEAFF. CDR3 in DNA: TGTGCCAGCTCACCACACTTCGACACTGAAGCTTTCTTT. The gene calls are TRBV18 and TRBJ1-1, with no clear D. Germline V lookup: CDR1 KGHSH, CDR2 LQKENI. With 1 base removed from V and 3 bases from J, the gap between germline ends came to 6 bases. The CDR3 has 13 amino acids.